The 25 T cell receptor beta chains below all came from one sample that was sequenced in a study of response to subunit inactivated influenza vaccine. TCRdb fed the RT-PCR reads into MiXCR, producing one record per CDR3 protein. The sample includes about 500,000 distinct CDR3 sequences, approximately 15% of them seen just once. Sequenced here: CD4+ T cells sorted from PBMCs, sampled about 24 months after vaccination. Source of these receptors: a man in his fifties or sixties who received an inactivated influenza vaccine.

The chain joins TRBV6-5 to TRBJ2-3, with D tentatively TRBD1 (5 bases). This CDR3 has 15 residues. Trimming cost V 0 bases and J 2 bases, with 9 bases left between them. Germline CDR1 and CDR2: MNHEY and SVGAGI. Written as DNA, the CDR3 is TGTGCCAGCAGTTACTCAGGGGCCTCCACAGATACGCAGTATTTT. Residues: CASSYSGASTDTQYF.

The chain has TRBV12-3 or TRBV12-4 and TRBJ2-5; 7 nucleotides line up with TRBD1. The V gene end was trimmed by 2 bases and the J gene end by 3 bases; junction bases not matched to a gene: 3. This CDR3 has 14 residues. The CDR3 loop reads CASSLRGLKETQYF. The CDR3, as DNA: TGTGCCAGCAGTTTAAGGGGGCTTAAAGAGACCCAGTACTTC.

This clonotype appeared many times. V gene TRBV12-3 or TRBV12-4 combines with J gene TRBJ2-2; D is unresolved. V was clipped by 5 bases and J by 6 bases, with 10 bases between them. This CDR3 has 13 residues. CDR3 DNA sequence: TGTGCCAGCAGTCTTTTCGGGTCCGGGGAGCTGTTTTTT. Its translation: CASSLFGSGELFF.

V usage is TRBV12-3 or TRBV12-4 and J usage is TRBJ1-1, with D hard to call. V was pared by 2 bases and J by 7 bases, with 20 bases between. The CDR3 length is 16 residues. This CDR3 reads CASSLRVPPIGFEAFF. The CDR3, as DNA: TGTGCCAGCAGTTTAAGGGTCCCACCTATAGGGTTTGAAGCTTTCTTT.

This clonotype was seen a handful of times. J is TRBJ2-2 and V is TRBV4-2; 10 bases are shared with TRBD1. V was pared by 3 bases and J by 7 bases, with 11 bases of the junction left unmatched. Germline V gene data show CDR1 as LGHNA and CDR2 as YNFKEQ. This CDR3 has 17 amino acids. CDR3 DNA: TGTGCCAGCAGCCAGCGTATAGACAGGGGGCTTGGCGGGGAGCTGTTTTTT. Residues: CASSQRIDRGLGGELFF.

This clonotype was recorded many times. The chain is built from TRBV20-1 and TRBJ1-2, with 7 bases aligning to TRBD1. Germline trimming cut 4 bases from V and 2 bases from J; bases unmatched to any gene: 7. The CDR3 covers 14 residues. Germline V lookup: CDR1 DFQATT, CDR2 SNEGSKA (reference sequence). The CDR3 loop reads CSATERGPNYGYTF. CDR3 DNA: TGCAGTGCTACTGAAAGGGGGCCGAACTATGGCTACACCTTC.

The V gene is TRBV5-1, the J gene TRBJ2-3; possible D gene TRBD2, 5 bases. This CDR3 comprises 16 residues. Trimming stripped 0 bases from V and 0 bases from J, with 11 bases between. The V gene's germline CDR1 is SGHRS and CDR2 YFSETQ. The CDR3 spells CASSLAGIPSTDTQYF. CDR3 nucleotide sequence: TGCGCCAGCAGCTTGGCGGGGATCCCTAGCACAGATACGCAGTATTTT.

This chain joins TRBV6-5 and TRBJ2-1; TRBD2 aligns across 8 bases. V trimming: 2 bases; J trimming: 9 bases; junction bases outside the gene matches: 9. The germline CDR1 and CDR2 sequences are MNHEY and SVGAGI. The CDR3 contains 15 residues. Here the CDR3 reads CASSYRQARGGEQFF. The CDR3 DNA reads as TGTGCCAGCAGTTACAGACAGGCACGGGGGGGTGAGCAGTTCTTC.

This clonotype was observed a handful of times. The chain uses TRBV7-2 and TRBJ2-1, with 11 bases aligning to TRBD1. Germline V lookup: CDR1 SGHTA, CDR2 FQGNSA. This CDR3 has 16 residues. Unmatched junction bases numbered 10, after V lost 5 bases and J lost 7 bases. Here the CDR3 reads CASSRGAGTGGNEQFF. DNA for the CDR3: TGTGCCAGCAGCCGAGGAGCCGGGACAGGGGGGAATGAGCAGTTCTTC.

The CDR3 region has the DNA TGTGCCAGCAGCCGGGACAGGGTATGGGAGACCCAGTACTTC. This translates into CASSRDRVWETQYF. The chain combines TRBV7-2 with TRBJ2-5; 9 bases align to TRBD1. Germline CDR1 is SGHTA and CDR2 is FQGNSA. V dropped 5 bases and J dropped 5; count of bases not matched to a gene: 6. The CDR3 contains 14 residues.

V gene TRBV5-1 combines with J gene TRBJ2-3, with 7 bases that match TRBD2. The CDR3 contains 15 residues. V lost 2 bases and J lost 2; bases outside the gene matches: 5. The germline CDR1 and CDR2 sequences are SGHRS and YFSETQ. The CDR3 loop is CASSFTGGFTDTQYF. The CDR3 region has the DNA TGCGCCAGCAGCTTTACGGGAGGCTTCACAGATACGCAGTATTTT.

This clonotype was detected many times. V usage is TRBV7-8 and J usage is TRBJ2-6; D is unclear. Trimming pared 7 bases from V and 1 base from J, leaving 8 bases between. This CDR3 spans 14 amino acids. Germline CDR1 reads SGHVS; CDR2 reads FQNEAQ. CDR3 residues: CASKSASGANVLTF. CDR3 in DNA: TGTGCCAGCAAGTCCGCTTCTGGGGCCAACGTCCTGACTTTC.

The V and J genes are TRBV12-3 or TRBV12-4 and TRBJ2-3, with TRBD2 matching 7 bases. The trim removed 6 bases at V and 0 bases at J, leaving 9 bases unmatched. The CDR3 is made up of 16 amino acids. Written as DNA, the CDR3 is TGTGCCAGCAGACGCAGACTAGCAGCTAGCACAGATACGCAGTATTTT. This sequence encodes CASRRRLAASTDTQYF.

The chain recombines TRBV11-1 with TRBJ1-4; 9 nucleotides agree with TRBD1. V trimming: 7 bases; J trimming: 2 bases; junction bases outside the gene matches: 14. Germline V gene data show CDR1 as SGHAT and CDR2 as FQDESV (reference sequence). The CDR3 sequence is 18 residues long. CDR3 protein: CASTREQGARGTNEKLFF. DNA of the CDR3: TGTGCCAGCACTCGGGAACAGGGGGCTCGCGGGACTAATGAAAAACTGTTTTTT.

This clonotype has more than one count but fewer than ten. CDR3 amino acids: CASSERSRIRNYGYTF. The CDR3, as DNA: TGTGCCAGCAGCGAGCGGTCTAGGATCAGAAACTATGGCTACACCTTC. This chain links TRBV5-6 with TRBJ1-2; D not resolved. V was cut by 4 bases and J by 2 bases, with 18 bases left in between. This CDR3 region has 16 residues. The V gene's germline CDR1 is SGHDT and CDR2 YYEEEE.

This clonotype was found many times. Here the CDR3 reads CASSSSGSPYNEQFF. The DNA for the CDR3 is TGCGCCAGCAGCTCCAGCGGGAGTCCCTACAATGAGCAGTTCTTC. This chain links TRBV5-1 with TRBJ2-1; 8 nucleotides align to TRBD2. This CDR3 comprises 15 residues. Losses at the gene ends were 3 bases for V and 2 bases for J; bases not matched to a gene: 4. Germline V gene lookup returns CDR1 SGHRS and CDR2 YFSETQ.

There are a few counts of this clonotype. The chain employs TRBV11-2 and TRBJ1-6; D call uncertain. The CDR3 is made up of 16 amino acids. V lost 2 bases and J 13 bases, leaving 21 bases between the germline ends. The germline V gene has CDR1 SGHAT and CDR2 FQNNGV. The CDR3 protein is CASSLSSGGVGSPLHF. CDR3 nucleotides: TGTGCCAGCAGCTTATCATCGGGCGGGGTAGGATCTCCCCTCCACTTT. The full variable domain, its missing parts supplied by reference TRBV11-2 and TRBJ1-6, is EAGVAQSPRYKIIEKRQSVAFWCNPISGHATLYWYQQILGQGPKLLIQFQNNGVVDDSQLPKDRFSAERLKGVDSTLKIQPAKLEDSAVYLCASSLSSGGVGSPLHFGNGTRLTVT.

This clonotype has ten or more counts. The chain recombines TRBV9 with TRBJ2-3, with D maybe TRBD2 (5 bases). V lost 4 bases and J 11 bases, leaving 17 bases between the germline ends. The germline V gene has CDR1 SGDLS and CDR2 YYNGEE. The CDR3 runs 13 residues. This CDR3 is CASSLGILRQQYF. CDR3 nucleotide sequence: TGTGCCAGCAGCCTCGGGATCCTCCGACAGCAGTATTTT.

V usage is TRBV6-2 or TRBV6-3 and J usage is TRBJ1-2; weak D call: TRBD1 (5 bases). Between the trimmed V and J ends, which lost 0 bases and 2 bases, there was a span of 16 bases. CDR1 and CDR2 from the germline V gene are MNHEY and SVGEGT. The CDR3 has 17 amino acids. The CDR3 reads CASSYSFGTELNYGYTF. The CDR3 region has the DNA TGTGCCAGCAGTTACTCGTTTGGGACGGAACTGAACTATGGCTACACCTTC.

This clonotype has more than one count but fewer than ten. The chain has TRBV6-2 or TRBV6-3 and TRBJ2-2; D gene uncertain. The CDR3 extends over 14 amino acids. Trimming removed 7 bases at V and 2 bases at J, with 11 bases between. Germline-derived CDR1 and CDR2 are MNHEY and SVGEGT. The CDR3 loop is CASMSQTNTGELFF. The CDR3 DNA is TGTGCCAGCATGTCACAGACCAACACCGGGGAGCTGTTTTTT.

This clonotype was found many times. The genes are TRBV28 and TRBJ1-2, with D maybe TRBD1 (5 bases). This CDR3 spans 13 amino acids. From germline, CDR1 is MDHEN and CDR2 SYDVKM. The V gene lost 4 bases and the J gene lost 4 bases, with 10 bases spanning the gap. The DNA of the CDR3 is TGTGCCAGCAGTTCGACAGTCGCCTATGGCTACACCTTC. This codes for CASSSTVAYGYTF.

This clonotype turned up a few times. The V and J genes are TRBV30 and TRBJ2-7; no definite D call. Germline lookup yields CDR1 GTSNPN and CDR2 SVGIG (reference sequence). The CDR3 is 11 amino acids. Trimming removed 6 bases at V and 3 bases at J, with 9 bases between. CDR3 protein: CACMGGYEQYF. CDR3 nucleotide sequence: TGTGCCTGTATGGGTGGCTACGAGCAGTACTTC.

The chain combines TRBV7-2 with TRBJ2-5, with a possible D match to TRBD1 (6 bases). The germline gives CDR1 SGHTA, CDR2 FQGNSA. This CDR3 is 13 amino acids long. Trimming left V 5 bases short and J 3 bases short, with 10 bases between. CDR3 amino acids: CASSPDRKETQYF. As DNA, the CDR3 is TGTGCCAGCAGCCCCGACAGGAAAGAGACCCAGTACTTC.

The chain is built from TRBV3-1 and TRBJ1-2; 8 bases are a match to TRBD1. The CDR3 sequence is 13 residues long. V lost 4 bases, J lost 7 bases, and 5 bases stayed unmatched. CDR1 and CDR2 (germline): LGHDT, YNNKEL (reference sequence). CDR3 region: CASSPVTGAGYTF. The CDR3 coding sequence is TGTGCCAGCAGCCCTGTGACAGGGGCTGGCTACACCTTC.

The rearrangement links TRBV5-1 to TRBJ2-7, with 10 bases matching TRBD2. Germline V gene data show CDR1 as SGHRS and CDR2 as YFSETQ. The length of the CDR3 is 14 residues. The V segment lost 0 bases and the J segment 9 bases; nucleotides outside the gene matches: 6. CDR3 residues: CASSLAASGSAQYF. CDR3 in DNA: TGCGCCAGCAGCTTGGCGGCTAGCGGGAGCGCGCAGTACTTC. The full variable domain, in which reference TRBV5-1 and TRBJ2-7 provide the parts outside the CDR3, is KAGVTQTPRYLIKTRGQQVTLSCSPISGHRSVSWYQQTPGQGLQFLFEYFSETQRNKGNFPGRFSGRQFSNSRSEMNVSTLELGDSALYLCASSLAASGSAQYFGPGTRLTVT.